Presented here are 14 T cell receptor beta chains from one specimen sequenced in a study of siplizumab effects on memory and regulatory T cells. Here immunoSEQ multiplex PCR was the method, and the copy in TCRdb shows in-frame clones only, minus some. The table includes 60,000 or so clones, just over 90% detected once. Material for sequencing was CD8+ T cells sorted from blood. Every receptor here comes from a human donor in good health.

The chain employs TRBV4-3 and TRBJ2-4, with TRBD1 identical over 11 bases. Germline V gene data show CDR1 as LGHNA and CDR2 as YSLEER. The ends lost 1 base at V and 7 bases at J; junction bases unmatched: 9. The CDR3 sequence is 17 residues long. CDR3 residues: CASSQGTGTGGGNIQYF. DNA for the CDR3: TGCGCCAGCAGCCAAGGGACCGGGACAGGGGGTGGGAACATTCAGTACTTC.

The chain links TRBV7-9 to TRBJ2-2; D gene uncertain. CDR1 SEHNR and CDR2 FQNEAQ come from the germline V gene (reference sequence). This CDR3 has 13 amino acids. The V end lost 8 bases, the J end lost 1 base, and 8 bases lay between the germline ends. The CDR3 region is CASPLQNTGELFF. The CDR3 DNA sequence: TGTGCCAGCCCCCTTCAGAACACCGGGGAGCTGTTTTTT.

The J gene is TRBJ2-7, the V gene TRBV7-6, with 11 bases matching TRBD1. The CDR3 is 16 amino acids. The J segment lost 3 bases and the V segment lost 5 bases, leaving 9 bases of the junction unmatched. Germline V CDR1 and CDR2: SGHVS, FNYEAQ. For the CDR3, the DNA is TGTGCCAGCAGCCCCCGAGACGGGACAGGGGGCTACGAGCAGTACTTC. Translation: CASSPRDGTGGYEQYF.

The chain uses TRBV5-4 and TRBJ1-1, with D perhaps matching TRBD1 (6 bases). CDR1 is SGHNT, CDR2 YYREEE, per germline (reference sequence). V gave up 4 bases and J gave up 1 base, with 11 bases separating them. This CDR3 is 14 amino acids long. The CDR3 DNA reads TGTGCCAGCAGCCCGGACAGCTCGAACACTGAAGCTTTCTTT. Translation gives CASSPDSSNTEAFF.

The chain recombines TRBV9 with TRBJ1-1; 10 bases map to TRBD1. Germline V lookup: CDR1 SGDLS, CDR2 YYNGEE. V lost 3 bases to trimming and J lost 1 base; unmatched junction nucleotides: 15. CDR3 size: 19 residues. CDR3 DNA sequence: TGTGCCAGCAGCGGGACCGGGACAGGGGTTGTAGTAAAGAACACTGAAGCTTTCTTT. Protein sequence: CASSGTGTGVVVKNTEAFF.

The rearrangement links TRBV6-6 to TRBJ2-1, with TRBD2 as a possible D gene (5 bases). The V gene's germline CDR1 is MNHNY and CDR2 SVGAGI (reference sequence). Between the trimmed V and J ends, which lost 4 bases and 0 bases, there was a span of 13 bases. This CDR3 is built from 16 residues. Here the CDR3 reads CASSFSTGSSYNEQFF. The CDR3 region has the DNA TGTGCCAGCAGTTTTTCAACGGGGAGCTCCTACAATGAGCAGTTCTTC.

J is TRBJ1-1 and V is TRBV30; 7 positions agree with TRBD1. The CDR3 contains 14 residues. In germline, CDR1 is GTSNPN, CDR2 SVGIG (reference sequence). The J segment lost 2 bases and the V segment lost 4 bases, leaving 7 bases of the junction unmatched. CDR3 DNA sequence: TGTGCCTGGAACACAGACAGGGTTAACACTGAAGCTTTCTTT. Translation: CAWNTDRVNTEAFF.

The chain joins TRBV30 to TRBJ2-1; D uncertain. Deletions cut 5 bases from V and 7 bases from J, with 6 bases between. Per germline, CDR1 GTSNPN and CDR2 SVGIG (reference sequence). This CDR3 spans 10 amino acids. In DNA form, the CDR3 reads TGTGCCTGGGCCCGGAATGAGCAGTTCTTC. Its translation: CAWARNEQFF.

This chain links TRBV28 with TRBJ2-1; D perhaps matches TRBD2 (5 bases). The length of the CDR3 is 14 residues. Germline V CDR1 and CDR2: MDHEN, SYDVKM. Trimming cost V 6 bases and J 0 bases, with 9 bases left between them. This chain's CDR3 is CASSVAYSYNEQFF. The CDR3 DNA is TGTGCCAGCAGCGTAGCGTACTCCTACAATGAGCAGTTCTTC.

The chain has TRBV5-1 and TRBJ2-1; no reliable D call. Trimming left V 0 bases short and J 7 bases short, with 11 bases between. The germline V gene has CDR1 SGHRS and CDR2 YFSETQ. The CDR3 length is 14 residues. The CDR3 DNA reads TGCGCCAGCAGCTTGGCATCAGCGATAAATGAGCAGTTCTTC. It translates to CASSLASAINEQFF.

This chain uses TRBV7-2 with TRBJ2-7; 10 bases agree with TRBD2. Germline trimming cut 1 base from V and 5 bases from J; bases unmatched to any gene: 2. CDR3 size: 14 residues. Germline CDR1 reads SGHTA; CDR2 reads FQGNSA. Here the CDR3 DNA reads TGTGCCAGCAGCTTAGTTCTAGCGGGGGACGAGCAGTACTTC. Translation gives CASSLVLAGDEQYF. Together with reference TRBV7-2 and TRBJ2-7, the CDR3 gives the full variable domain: GAGVSQSPSNKVTEKGKDVELRCDPISGHTALYWYRQSLGQGLEFLIYFQGNSAPDKSGLPSDRFSAERTGGSVSTLTIQRTQQEDSAVYLCASSLVLAGDEQYFGPGTRLTVT.

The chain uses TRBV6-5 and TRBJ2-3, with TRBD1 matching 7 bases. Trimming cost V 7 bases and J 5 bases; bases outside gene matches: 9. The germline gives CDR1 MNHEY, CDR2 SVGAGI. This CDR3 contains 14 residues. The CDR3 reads CASTTTGRKDTQYF. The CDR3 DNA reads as TGTGCCAGCACCACGACAGGGCGGAAAGATACGCAGTATTTT.

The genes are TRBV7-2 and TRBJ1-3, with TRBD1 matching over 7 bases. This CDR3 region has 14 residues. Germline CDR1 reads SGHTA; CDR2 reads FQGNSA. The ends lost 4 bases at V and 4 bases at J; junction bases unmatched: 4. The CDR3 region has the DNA TGTGCCAGCAGCTCAAGGGGGCTCGGAAACACCATATATTTT. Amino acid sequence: CASSSRGLGNTIYF.

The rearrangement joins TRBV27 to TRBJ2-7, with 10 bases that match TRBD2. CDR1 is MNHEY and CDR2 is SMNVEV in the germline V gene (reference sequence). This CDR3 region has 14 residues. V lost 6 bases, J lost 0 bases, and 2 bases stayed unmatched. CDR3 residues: CASSPSGGSYEQYF. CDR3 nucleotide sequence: TGTGCCAGCAGCCCTAGCGGGGGCTCCTACGAGCAGTACTTC.